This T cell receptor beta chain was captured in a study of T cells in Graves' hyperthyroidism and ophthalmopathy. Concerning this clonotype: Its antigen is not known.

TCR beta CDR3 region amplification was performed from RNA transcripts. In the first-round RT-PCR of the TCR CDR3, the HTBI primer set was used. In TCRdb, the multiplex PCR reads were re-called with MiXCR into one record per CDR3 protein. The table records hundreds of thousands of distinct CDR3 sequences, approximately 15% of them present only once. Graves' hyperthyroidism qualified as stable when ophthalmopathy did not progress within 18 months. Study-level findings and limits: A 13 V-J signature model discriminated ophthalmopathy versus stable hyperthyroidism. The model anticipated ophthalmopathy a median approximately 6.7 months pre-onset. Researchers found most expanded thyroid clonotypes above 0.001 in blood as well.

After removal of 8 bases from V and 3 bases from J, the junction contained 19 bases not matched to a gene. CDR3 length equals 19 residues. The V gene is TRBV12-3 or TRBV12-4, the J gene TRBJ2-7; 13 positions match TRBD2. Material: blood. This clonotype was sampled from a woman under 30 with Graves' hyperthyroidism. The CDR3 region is CASALLGLAGNEVIYEQYF. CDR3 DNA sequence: TGTGCCAGCGCCTTATTGGGACTAGCGGGAAACGAGGTGATCTACGAGCAGTACTTC.